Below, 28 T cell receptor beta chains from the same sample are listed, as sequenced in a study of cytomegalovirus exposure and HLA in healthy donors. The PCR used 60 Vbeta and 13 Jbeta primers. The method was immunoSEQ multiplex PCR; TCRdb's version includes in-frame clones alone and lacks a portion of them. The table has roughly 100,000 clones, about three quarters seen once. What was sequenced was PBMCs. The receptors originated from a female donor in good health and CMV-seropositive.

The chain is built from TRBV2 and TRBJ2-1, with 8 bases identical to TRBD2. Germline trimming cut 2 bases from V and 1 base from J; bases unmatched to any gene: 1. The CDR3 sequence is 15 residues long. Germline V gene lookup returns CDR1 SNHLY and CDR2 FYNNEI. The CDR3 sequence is CASSESGGSYNEQFF. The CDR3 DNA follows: TGTGCCAGCAGTGAATCGGGGGGGTCCTACAATGAGCAGTTCTTC.

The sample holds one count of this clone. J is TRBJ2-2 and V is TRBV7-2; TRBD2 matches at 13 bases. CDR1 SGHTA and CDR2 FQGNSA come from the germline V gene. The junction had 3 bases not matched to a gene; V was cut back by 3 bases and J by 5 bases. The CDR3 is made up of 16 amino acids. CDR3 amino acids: CASSFTSGGATGELFF. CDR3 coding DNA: TGTGCCAGCAGCTTCACTAGCGGGGGGGCTACCGGGGAGCTGTTTTTT.

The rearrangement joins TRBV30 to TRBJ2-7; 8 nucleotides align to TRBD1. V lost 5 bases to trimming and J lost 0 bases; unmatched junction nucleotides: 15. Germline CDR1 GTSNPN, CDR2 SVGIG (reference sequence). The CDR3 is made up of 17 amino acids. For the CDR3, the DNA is TGTGCCTGGGACCGGGACAGGCCCCTTTCAAACTCCTACGAGCAGTACTTC. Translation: CAWDRDRPLSNSYEQYF.

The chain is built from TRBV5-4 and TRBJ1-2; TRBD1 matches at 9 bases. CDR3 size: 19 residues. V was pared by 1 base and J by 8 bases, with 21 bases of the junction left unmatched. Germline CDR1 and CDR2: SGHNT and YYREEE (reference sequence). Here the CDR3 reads CASSLSLGTGGLSRSGYTF. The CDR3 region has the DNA TGTGCCAGCAGCTTGAGTTTAGGAACAGGGGGCCTGAGTAGGAGCGGCTACACCTTC.

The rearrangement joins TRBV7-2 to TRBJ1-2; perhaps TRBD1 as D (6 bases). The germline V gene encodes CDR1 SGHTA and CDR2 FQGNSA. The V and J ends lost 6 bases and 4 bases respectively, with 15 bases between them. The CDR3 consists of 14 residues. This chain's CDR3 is CASSRGQSLYGYTF. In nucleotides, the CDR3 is TGTGCCAGCAGTCGTGGACAGTCACTCTATGGCTACACCTTC. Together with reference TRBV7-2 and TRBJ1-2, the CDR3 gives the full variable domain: GAGVSQSPSNKVTEKGKDVELRCDPISGHTALYWYRQSLGQGLEFLIYFQGNSAPDKSGLPSDRFSAERTGGSVSTLTIQRTQQEDSAVYLCASSRGQSLYGYTFGSGTRLTVV.

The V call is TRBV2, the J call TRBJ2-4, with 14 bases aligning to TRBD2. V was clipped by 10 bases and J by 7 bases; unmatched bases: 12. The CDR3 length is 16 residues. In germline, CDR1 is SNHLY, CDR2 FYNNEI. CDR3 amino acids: CATYGTSGGWGNIQYF. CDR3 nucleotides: TGTGCCACCTATGGGACTAGCGGGGGCTGGGGGAACATTCAGTACTTC.

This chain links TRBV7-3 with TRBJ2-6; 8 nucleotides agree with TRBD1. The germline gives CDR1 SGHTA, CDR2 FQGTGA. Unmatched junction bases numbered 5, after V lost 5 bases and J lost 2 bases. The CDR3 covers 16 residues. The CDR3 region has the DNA TGTGCCAGCAGCCTTCAGGGGGCAACTGGGGCCAACGTCCTGACTTTC. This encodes CASSLQGATGANVLTF.

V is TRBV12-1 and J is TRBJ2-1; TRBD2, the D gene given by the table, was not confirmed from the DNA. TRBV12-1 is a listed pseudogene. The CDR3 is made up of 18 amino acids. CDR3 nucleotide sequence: TGTGCCAGCAGCTTTAGCCGTTGTGAGCGGGAGTACTACAATGAGCAGTTCTTC. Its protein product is CASSFSRCEREYYNEQFF.

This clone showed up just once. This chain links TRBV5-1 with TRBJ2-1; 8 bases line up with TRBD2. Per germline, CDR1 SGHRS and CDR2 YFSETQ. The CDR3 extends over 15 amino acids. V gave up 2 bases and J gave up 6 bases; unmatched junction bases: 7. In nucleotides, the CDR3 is TGCGCCAGCAGCTTAAACGGGGGGGCCCTCAATGAGCAGTTCTTC. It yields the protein CASSLNGGALNEQFF.

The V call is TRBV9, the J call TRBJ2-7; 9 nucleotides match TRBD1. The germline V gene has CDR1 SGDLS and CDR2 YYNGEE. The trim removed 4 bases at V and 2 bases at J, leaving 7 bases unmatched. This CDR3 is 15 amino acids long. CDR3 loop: CASSPGTGTTYEQYF. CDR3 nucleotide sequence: TGTGCCAGCAGCCCAGGGACAGGGACTACCTACGAGCAGTACTTC.

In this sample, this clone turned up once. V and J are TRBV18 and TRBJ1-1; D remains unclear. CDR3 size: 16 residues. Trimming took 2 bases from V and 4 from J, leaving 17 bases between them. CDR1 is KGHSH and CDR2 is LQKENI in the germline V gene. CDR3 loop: CASSPRPVEAATEAFF. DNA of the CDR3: TGTGCCAGCTCACCAAGGCCAGTTGAGGCAGCCACTGAAGCTTTCTTT.

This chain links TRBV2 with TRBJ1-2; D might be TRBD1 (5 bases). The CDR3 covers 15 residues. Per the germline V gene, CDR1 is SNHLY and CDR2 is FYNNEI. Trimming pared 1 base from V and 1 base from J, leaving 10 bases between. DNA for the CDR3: TGTGCCAGCAGTGAAGGGGGGGAGAATAACTATGGCTACACCTTC. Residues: CASSEGGENNYGYTF.

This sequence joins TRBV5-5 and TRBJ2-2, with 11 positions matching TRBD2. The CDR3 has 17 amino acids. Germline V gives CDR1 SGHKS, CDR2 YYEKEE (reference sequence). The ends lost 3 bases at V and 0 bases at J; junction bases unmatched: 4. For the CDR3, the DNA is TGTGCCAGCAGCTATACTAGCGGGAGTTCGAACACCGGGGAGCTGTTTTTT. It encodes CASSYTSGSSNTGELFF.

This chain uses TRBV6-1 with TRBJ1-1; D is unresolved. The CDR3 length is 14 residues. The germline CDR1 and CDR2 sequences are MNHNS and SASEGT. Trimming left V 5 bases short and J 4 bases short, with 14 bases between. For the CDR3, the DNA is TGTGCCAGCAGTCTCAGTGGTGGCGGCACTGAAGCTTTCTTT. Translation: CASSLSGGGTEAFF.

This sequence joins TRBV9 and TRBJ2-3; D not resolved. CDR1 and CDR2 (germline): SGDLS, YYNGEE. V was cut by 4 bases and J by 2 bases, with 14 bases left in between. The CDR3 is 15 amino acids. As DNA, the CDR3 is TGTGCCAGCAGCCCTCGCTCCGGTGACACAGATACGCAGTATTTT. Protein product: CASSPRSGDTDTQYF.

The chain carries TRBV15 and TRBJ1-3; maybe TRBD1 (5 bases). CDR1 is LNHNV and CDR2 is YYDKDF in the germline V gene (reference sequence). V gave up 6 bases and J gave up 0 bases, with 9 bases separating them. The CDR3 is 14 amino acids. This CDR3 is CATSRGSSGNTIYF. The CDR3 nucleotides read TGTGCCACCAGTAGGGGCAGCTCTGGAAACACCATATATTTT.

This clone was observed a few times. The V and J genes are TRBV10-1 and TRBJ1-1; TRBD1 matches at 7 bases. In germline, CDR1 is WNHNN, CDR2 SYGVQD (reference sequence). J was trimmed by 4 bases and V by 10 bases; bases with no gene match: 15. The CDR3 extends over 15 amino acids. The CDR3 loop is CATPPRQGWGTEAFF. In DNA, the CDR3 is TGCGCCACCCCACCCCGACAGGGATGGGGCACTGAAGCTTTCTTT.

The DNA of the CDR3 is TGTGCCAGCTGGGAAGGAGTGAATCAGCCCCAGCATTTT. This codes for CASWEGVNQPQHF. The V gene is TRBV6-1, the J gene TRBJ1-5, with D hard to call. Germline CDR1 reads MNHNS; CDR2 reads SASEGT. CDR3 length equals 13 residues. Trimming removed 8 bases from V and 4 bases from J, with 12 bases in between.

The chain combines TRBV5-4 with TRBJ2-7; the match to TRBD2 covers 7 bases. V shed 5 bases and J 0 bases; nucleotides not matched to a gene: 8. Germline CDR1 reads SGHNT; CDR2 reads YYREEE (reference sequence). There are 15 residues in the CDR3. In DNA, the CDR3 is TGTGCCAGCAGTCAAAGCGGGACGTTCTCCTACGAGCAGTACTTC. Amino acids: CASSQSGTFSYEQYF.

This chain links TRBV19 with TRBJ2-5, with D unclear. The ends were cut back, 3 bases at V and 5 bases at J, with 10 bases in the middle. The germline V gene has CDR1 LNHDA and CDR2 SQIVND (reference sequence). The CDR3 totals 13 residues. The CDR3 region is CASSIWLWETQYF. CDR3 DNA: TGTGCCAGTAGTATCTGGCTCTGGGAGACCCAGTACTTC.

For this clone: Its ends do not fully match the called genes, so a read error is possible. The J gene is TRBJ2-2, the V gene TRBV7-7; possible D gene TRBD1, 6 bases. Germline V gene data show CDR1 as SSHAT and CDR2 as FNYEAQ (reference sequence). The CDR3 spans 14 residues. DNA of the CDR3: TGTGCTAGCAGCCGACAGGAGAACACCGGGGAGCTGTTTTTT. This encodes CASSRQENTGELFF.

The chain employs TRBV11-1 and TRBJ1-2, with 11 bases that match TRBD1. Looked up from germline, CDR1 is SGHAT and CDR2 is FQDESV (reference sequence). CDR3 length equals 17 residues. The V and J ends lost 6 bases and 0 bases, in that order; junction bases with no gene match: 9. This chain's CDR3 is CASSIGQGAPTNYGYTF. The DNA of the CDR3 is TGTGCCAGCAGTATCGGACAGGGGGCTCCGACTAACTATGGCTACACCTTC.

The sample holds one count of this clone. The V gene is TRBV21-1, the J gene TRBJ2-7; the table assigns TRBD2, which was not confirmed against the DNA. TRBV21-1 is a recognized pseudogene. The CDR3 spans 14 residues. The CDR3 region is CASSTPEKTGEQYF. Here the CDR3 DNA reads TGTGCCAGCAGCACCCCCGAGAAAACGGGGGAGCAGTACTTC.

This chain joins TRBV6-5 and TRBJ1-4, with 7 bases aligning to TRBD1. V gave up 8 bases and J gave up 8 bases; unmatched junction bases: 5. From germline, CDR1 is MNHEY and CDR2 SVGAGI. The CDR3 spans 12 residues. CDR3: CASHGQDEKLFF. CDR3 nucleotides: TGTGCCAGCCATGGACAGGACGAAAAACTGTTTTTT.

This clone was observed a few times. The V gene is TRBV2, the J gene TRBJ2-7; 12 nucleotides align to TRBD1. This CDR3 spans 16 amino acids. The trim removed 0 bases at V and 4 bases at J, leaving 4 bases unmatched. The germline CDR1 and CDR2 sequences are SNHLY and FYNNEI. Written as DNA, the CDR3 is TGTGCCAGCAGTGAAGCCGGGACAGGGGGCCGATACGAGCAGTACTTC. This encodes CASSEAGTGGRYEQYF.

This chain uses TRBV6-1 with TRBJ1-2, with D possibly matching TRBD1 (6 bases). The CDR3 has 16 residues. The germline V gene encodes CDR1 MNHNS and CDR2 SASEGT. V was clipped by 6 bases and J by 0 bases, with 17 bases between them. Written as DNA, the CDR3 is TGTGCCAGCAGCGAATCCGGGGGGCCAACTAACTATGGCTACACCTTC. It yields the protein CASSESGGPTNYGYTF.

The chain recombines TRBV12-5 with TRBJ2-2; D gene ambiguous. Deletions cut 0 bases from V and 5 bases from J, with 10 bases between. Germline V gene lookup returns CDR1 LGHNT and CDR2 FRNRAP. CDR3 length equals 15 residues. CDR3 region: CASGLVLGRTGELFF. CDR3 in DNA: TGTGCTAGTGGTTTGGTACTGGGCAGGACCGGGGAGCTGTTTTTT. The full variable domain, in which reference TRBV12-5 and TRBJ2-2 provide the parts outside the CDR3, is DARVTQTPRHKVTEMGQEVTMRCQPILGHNTVFWYRQTMMQGLELLAYFRNRAPLDDSGMPKDRFSAEMPDATLATLKIQPSEPRDSAVYFCASGLVLGRTGELFFGEGSRLTVL.

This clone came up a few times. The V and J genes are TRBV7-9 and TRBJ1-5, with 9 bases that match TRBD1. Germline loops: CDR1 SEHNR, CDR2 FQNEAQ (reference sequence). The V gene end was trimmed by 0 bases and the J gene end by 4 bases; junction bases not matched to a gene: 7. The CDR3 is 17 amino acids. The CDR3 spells CASSLALGTGRNQPQHF. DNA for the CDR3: TGTGCCAGCAGCTTAGCCTTGGGGACAGGGAGAAATCAGCCCCAGCATTTT.